The rows below give T cell receptor beta chains drawn from one sample of a study of PD-1 blockade in classical Hodgkin lymphoma. Generated by immunoSEQ multiplex PCR, the TCRdb table keeps only in-frame clones and is missing some. The data hold 40,000 to 45,000 clones, with roughly 78% observed a single time. The sequenced sample was peripheral blood mononuclear cells (PBMCs), obtained at baseline. The receptor set was obtained from a human donor with classical Hodgkin lymphoma. Each CDR3 is given with its conserved first and last residue. D genes are given only for firm matches. Some rows have no size entry. The others give once, few or many, or a class for an expanded clone.

V: TRBV4-1; size: -; J: TRBJ2-7; D: TRBD1; CDR3: CASSPGTGLYEQYF; DNA: TGCGCCAGCAGCCCCGGGACAGGACTCTACGAGCAGTACTTC
V: TRBV12-5; size: once; J: TRBJ2-2; D: -; CDR3: CASGGGSTGELFF; DNA: TGTGCTAGTGGCGGGGGTTCCACCGGGGAGCTGTTTTTT
V: TRBV19; size: -; J: TRBJ2-1; D: -; CDR3: CASSIDRASSNEQFF; DNA: TGTGCCAGTAGTATAGATCGGGCTAGCAGCAATGAGCAGTTCTTC
V: TRBV6-5; size: -; J: TRBJ2-7; D: -; CDR3: CASSYSRDYEQYF; DNA: TGTGCCAGCAGTTACTCGAGAGATTACGAGCAGTACTTC
V: TRBV5-6; size: -; J: TRBJ2-2; D: -; CDR3: CASSPGTGGELFF; DNA: TGTGCCAGCAGCCCCGGGACTGGCGGGGAGCTGTTTTTT
V: TRBV11-2; size: -; J: TRBJ1-4; D: -; CDR3: CASSFTAYEKLFF; DNA: TGTGCCAGCAGCTTTACGGCTTATGAAAAACTGTTTTTT
V: TRBV18; size: few; J: TRBJ2-2; D: -; CDR3: CASSPQTGAGELFF; DNA: TGTGCCAGCTCACCACAGACAGGCGCCGGGGAGCTGTTTTTT
V: TRBV19; size: -; J: TRBJ1-4; D: -; CDR3: CASTRQWGQSNEKLFF; DNA: TGTGCCAGTACCCGTCAATGGGGGCAAAGTAATGAAAAACTGTTTTTT
V: TRBV9; size: -; J: TRBJ1-2; D: TRBD1; CDR3: CASSTRGLGYGYTF; DNA: TGTGCCAGCAGCACCAGGGGGCTAGGCTATGGCTACACCTTC
V: TRBV6-6; size: few; J: TRBJ1-6; D: -; CDR3: CASSYSVLGDPPLHF; DNA: TGTGCCAGCAGTTACTCGGTCCTTGGGGACCCACCCCTCCACTTT
V: TRBV12-5; size: -; J: TRBJ2-2; D: -; CDR3: CASGLVGWEDTGELFF; DNA: TGTGCTAGTGGTTTGGTTGGGTGGGAGGACACCGGGGAGCTGTTTTTT
V: TRBV6-1; size: -; J: TRBJ2-7; D: TRBD2; CDR3: CASSAGGPYEQYF; DNA: TGTGCCAGCAGTGCGGGAGGACCCTACGAGCAGTACTTC
V: TRBV5-4; size: -; J: TRBJ1-2; D: TRBD1; CDR3: CASSSPGQVYGYTF; DNA: TGTGCCAGCAGCTCGCCAGGACAGGTCTATGGCTACACCTTC
V: TRBV7-2; size: -; J: TRBJ1-1; D: -; CDR3: CASSLASRTEAFF; DNA: TGTGCCAGCAGCTTAGCGTCGCGGACTGAAGCTTTCTTT
V: TRBV30; size: -; J: TRBJ1-1; D: -; CDR3: CAWTRTQTEAFF; DNA: TGTGCCTGGACCCGGACACAAACTGAAGCTTTCTTT
V: TRBV2; size: -; J: TRBJ1-2; D: -; CDR3: CASSELGRDYGYTF; DNA: TGTGCCAGCAGTGAATTAGGCAGGGACTATGGCTACACCTTC
V: TRBV6-5; size: -; J: TRBJ2-3; D: -; CDR3: CASSRGDRFTDTQYF; DNA: TGTGCCAGCAGTCGGGGGGACAGATTCACAGATACGCAGTATTTT
V: TRBV10-2; size: -; J: TRBJ1-4; D: TRBD1; CDR3: CASTTGQANEKLFF; DNA: TGCGCCAGTACCACGGGACAGGCCAATGAAAAACTGTTTTTT
V: TRBV18; size: -; J: TRBJ2-7; D: -; CDR3: CASSKDRNTYEQYF; DNA: TGTGCCAGCTCGAAAGACAGGAACACCTACGAGCAGTACTTC
V: TRBV7-2; size: -; J: TRBJ1-4; D: -; CDR3: CASSSRPGYGEKLFF; DNA: TGTGCCAGCAGCTCCCGGCCCGGGTACGGGGAAAAACTGTTTTTT
V: TRBV7-9; size: -; J: TRBJ1-6; D: -; CDR3: CASSLQGNSPLHF; DNA: TGTGCCAGCAGCCTCCAGGGGAATTCACCCCTCCACTTT
V: TRBV30; size: few; J: TRBJ2-2; D: -; CDR3: CAWRVQARAWTGELFF; DNA: TGTGCCTGGAGGGTCCAAGCCAGGGCCTGGACCGGGGAGCTGTTTTTT
V: TRBV2; size: -; J: TRBJ1-5; D: TRBD1; CDR3: CASSQRGQQHQPQHF; DNA: TGTGCCAGCAGTCAAAGGGGACAGCAACATCAGCCCCAGCATTTT
V: TRBV2; size: -; J: TRBJ1-2; D: -; CDR3: CASSDEGDGYTF; DNA: TGTGCCAGCAGTGATGAGGGCGATGGCTACACCTTC
V: TRBV4-1; size: -; J: TRBJ2-7; D: TRBD2; CDR3: CASSQDREGGSSYEQYF; DNA: TGCGCCAGCAGCCAAGATCGGGAGGGGGGGAGCTCCTACGAGCAGTACTTC
V: TRBV4-3; size: -; J: TRBJ2-7; D: TRBD1; CDR3: CASSQGTGLSYEQYF; DNA: TGCGCCAGCAGCCAGGGGACAGGCCTCTCCTACGAGCAGTACTTC
V: TRBV7-6; size: -; J: TRBJ2-5; D: -; CDR3: CASSLRGGETQYF; DNA: TGTGCCAGCAGTCTTAGAGGGGGAGAGACCCAGTACTTC
V: TRBV18; size: -; J: TRBJ1-2; D: -; CDR3: CASSEGRGDGYTF; DNA: TGTGCCAGCTCCGAGGGCAGGGGCGATGGCTACACCTTC
V: TRBV29-1; size: -; J: TRBJ2-3; D: -; CDR3: CSVTGPDTQYF; DNA: TGCAGCGTTACTGGTCCAGATACGCAGTATTTT
V: TRBV15; size: few; J: TRBJ2-5; D: -; CDR3: CATSDGVRETQYF; DNA: TGTGCCACCAGCGACGGGGTCCGGGAGACCCAGTACTTC
V: TRBV19; size: few; J: TRBJ2-7; D: -; CDR3: CASRYYYTGPGEQYF; DNA: TGTGCCAGCCGATACTATTATACAGGGCCAGGGGAGCAGTACTTC
V: TRBV7-2; size: -; J: TRBJ2-2; D: -; CDR3: CASSTSGDRATGELFF; DNA: TGTGCCAGCAGCACCTCGGGGGATCGGGCCACCGGGGAGCTGTTTTTT
V: TRBV11-2; size: -; J: TRBJ1-2; D: -; CDR3: CASSLLGLGGYTF; DNA: TGTGCCAGCAGCTTACTGGGCCTTGGGGGCTACACCTTC
V: TRBV9; size: -; J: TRBJ2-3; D: TRBD2; CDR3: CASSVGFWGLGADTQYF; DNA: TGTGCCAGCAGCGTAGGCTTTTGGGGACTAGGGGCAGATACGCAGTATTTT
V: TRBV27; size: once; J: TRBJ2-7; D: -; CDR3: CASSYGLGDYEQYF; DNA: TGTGCCAGCAGTTACGGCCTAGGGGATTACGAGCAGTACTTC
V: TRBV20-1; size: -; J: TRBJ1-1; D: -; CDR3: CSAREETEAFF; DNA: TGCAGTGCTAGAGAAGAAACTGAAGCTTTCTTT
V: TRBV2; size: -; J: TRBJ2-1; D: -; CDR3: CASSERDGLNNEQFF; DNA: TGTGCCAGCAGTGAAAGGGACGGCCTTAACAATGAGCAGTTCTTC
V: TRBV11-2; size: -; J: TRBJ2-1; D: -; CDR3: CASSLGTNNEQFF; DNA: TGTGCCAGCAGCCTCGGGACGAACAATGAGCAGTTCTTC
V: TRBV7-2; size: -; J: TRBJ1-2; D: -; CDR3: CASSPPGWGYTF; DNA: TGTGCCAGCAGCCCACCCGGGTGGGGCTACACCTTC
V: TRBV7-2; size: -; J: TRBJ2-6; D: TRBD2; CDR3: CASSALAGAGANVLTF; DNA: TGTGCCAGCAGCGCGCTAGCGGGGGCTGGGGCCAACGTCCTGACTTTC
V: TRBV6-1; size: -; J: TRBJ1-2; D: -; CDR3: CASSEDGAGGGYTF; DNA: TGTGCCAGCAGTGAGGACGGGGCGGGCGGCGGCTACACCTTC
V: TRBV6-1; size: -; J: TRBJ2-7; D: -; CDR3: CASQPTGGSYEQYF; DNA: TGTGCCAGTCAGCCTACAGGAGGGTCCTACGAGCAGTACTTC
V: TRBV30; size: -; J: TRBJ2-7; D: TRBD1; CDR3: CAWTGTGVEQYF; DNA: TGTGCCTGGACTGGGACAGGGGTTGAGCAGTACTTC
V: TRBV20-1; size: -; J: TRBJ2-3; D: -; CDR3: CSATVRDTQYF; DNA: TGCAGTGCAACCGTACGAGATACGCAGTATTTT
V: TRBV5-6; size: -; J: TRBJ2-1; D: -; CDR3: CASSLEDSSYNEQFF; DNA: TGTGCCAGCAGCTTGGAAGACTCTTCCTACAATGAGCAGTTCTTC
V: TRBV7-9; size: -; J: TRBJ2-4; D: -; CDR3: CASSLGQATAKNIQYF; DNA: TGTGCCAGCAGCTTAGGACAGGCGACTGCCAAAAACATTCAGTACTTC
V: TRBV2; size: once; J: TRBJ2-1; D: -; CDR3: CASSPTGYNEQFF; DNA: TGTGCCAGCAGTCCTACAGGGTACAATGAGCAGTTCTTC
V: TRBV7-8; size: -; J: TRBJ2-7; D: -; CDR3: CASSPRPAGSSYEQYF; DNA: TGTGCCAGCAGCCCCAGACCGGCGGGCAGCTCCTACGAGCAGTACTTC
V: TRBV21-1; size: -; J: TRBJ1-1; D: -; CDR3: CASSKPSFEAFF; DNA: TGTGCCAGCAGCAAACCCTCGTTTGAAGCTTTCTTT
V: TRBV6-1; size: -; J: TRBJ2-7; D: TRBD1; CDR3: CASSGTGSPEQYF; DNA: TGTGCCAGCAGTGGGACAGGGAGTCCCGAGCAGTACTTC
V: TRBV9; size: -; J: TRBJ2-4; D: -; CDR3: CASSVEGLDDIQYF; DNA: TGTGCCAGCAGCGTAGAGGGTCTAGATGACATTCAGTACTTC